The clone carrying this T cell receptor (beta chain) showed up just a few times. What it recognizes is unknown. These data belong to a study of beta chain features in type 1 diabetes. Reverse transcription of all isolated RNA meant that expressed TCRB transcripts were sequenced. Only in-frame clones appear in the TCRdb table, and some are missing; sequencing was by immunoSEQ multiplex PCR. In the table there are around 170,000 clones, 9% of which are singletons. The study's findings and limits: In every one of the four CD4+ subsets, TCRB CDR3s were moderately but significantly shorter in Type 1 diabetes patients. A greater similarity of naive, central memory and Treg TCRB repertoires was seen among patients than among healthy donors. cDNA-based reads could over-represent cells with high TCR expression. Fewer junction insertions and more nucleotide deletions appeared in type 1 diabetes patients.

A single heparinised draw of roughly 0.11 L on average was taken per donor. CDR1 and CDR2 (germline): SGHTA, FQGTGA. The CDR3 runs 15 residues. The germline V and J ends were trimmed by 3 bases and 4 bases, with 13 bases remaining between them. The sequencing sample was made of central memory CD4+ T cells from blood. V is TRBV7-3 and J is TRBJ2-1; maybe TRBD1 (5 bases). The clonotype comes from a woman between 25 and 40 years old with type 1 diabetes. CDR3 sequence (DNA): TGTGCCAGCAGCTTCGACAGCTCGGCGTACAATGAGCAGTTCTTC. Protein product: CASSFDSSAYNEQFF.